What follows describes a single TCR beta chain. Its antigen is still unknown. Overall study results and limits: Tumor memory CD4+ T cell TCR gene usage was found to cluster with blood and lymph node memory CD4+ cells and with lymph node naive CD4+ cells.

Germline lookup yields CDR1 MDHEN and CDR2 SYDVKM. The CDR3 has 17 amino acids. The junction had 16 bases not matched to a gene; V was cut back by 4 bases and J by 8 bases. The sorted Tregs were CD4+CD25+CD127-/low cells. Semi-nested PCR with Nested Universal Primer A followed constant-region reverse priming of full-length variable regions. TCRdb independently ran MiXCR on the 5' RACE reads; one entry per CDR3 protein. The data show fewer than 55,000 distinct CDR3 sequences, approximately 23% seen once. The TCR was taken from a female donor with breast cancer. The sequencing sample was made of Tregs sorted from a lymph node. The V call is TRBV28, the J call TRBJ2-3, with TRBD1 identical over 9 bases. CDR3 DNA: TGTGCCAGCAGTTCCCAATACAGGGGGCTAACCCGAGGTACGCAGTATTTT. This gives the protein CASSSQYRGLTRGTQYF.